This TCR beta chain is drawn from a study of technical replicates of blood from a few donors. TCRdb keeps only in-frame clones here, not all; method: immunoSEQ multiplex PCR. In the table there are 75,000 to 100,000 clones, 94% of which are singletons. CDR1 and CDR2 (germline): SGHTA, FQGNSA. V lost 5 bases and J lost 5; bases outside the gene matches: 8. CDR3 length equals 15 residues. This receptor was taken from a human donor in good health. The rearrangement links TRBV7-2 to TRBJ1-5, with 8 bases that match TRBD1. The sequencing sample was made of T cells isolated from PBMCs. CDR3 coding DNA: TGTGCCAGCAGCCTAGACAGGGGACGGTATCAGCCCCAGCATTTT. Protein: CASSLDRGRYQPQHF.